The clone carrying this T cell receptor beta chain showed up many times. Its cognate antigen is unknown. The sample originates from a study of response to subunit inactivated influenza vaccine. Study-level results: Only a handful of new T cells, the authors suggested, are recruited with each seasonal influenza vaccination.

Each CDR3 protein is one row after TCRdb ran MiXCR on the RT-PCR reads. The data contain 610,000 or so distinct CDR3 sequences, about 14% of them singletons. V was cut by 7 bases and J by 2 bases, with 17 bases left in between. The germline gives CDR1 SQVTM, CDR2 ANQGSEA. This CDR3 contains 14 residues. The V and J genes are TRBV29-1 and TRBJ2-5; maybe TRBD2 (5 bases). The input for sequencing was PBMCs from blood, taken 11 to 12 days after vaccination. The sequence derives from a man between 45 and 60 years old who received an inactivated influenza vaccine. CDR3 nucleotide sequence: TGCAGCGCCCGAGGGCTTGGGCCTCAAGAGACCCAGTACTTC. Translation: CSARGLGPQETQYF.